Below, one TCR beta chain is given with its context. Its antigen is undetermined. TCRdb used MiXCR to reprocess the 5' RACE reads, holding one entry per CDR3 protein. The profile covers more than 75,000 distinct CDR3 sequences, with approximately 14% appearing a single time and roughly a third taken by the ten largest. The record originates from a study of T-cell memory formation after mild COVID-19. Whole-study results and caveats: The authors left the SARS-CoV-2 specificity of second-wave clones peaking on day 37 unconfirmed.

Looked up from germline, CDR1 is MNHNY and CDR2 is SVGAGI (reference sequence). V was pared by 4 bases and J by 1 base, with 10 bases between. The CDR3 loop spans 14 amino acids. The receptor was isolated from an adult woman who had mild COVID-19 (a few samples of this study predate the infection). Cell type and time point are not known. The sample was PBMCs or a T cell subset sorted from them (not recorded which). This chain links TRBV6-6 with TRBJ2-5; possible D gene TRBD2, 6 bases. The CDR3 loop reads CASSSLSGQETQYF. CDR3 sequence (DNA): TGTGCCAGCAGTTCGCTTAGCGGCCAAGAGACCCAGTACTTC.